The 21 T cell receptor beta chains below come from one sample, sequenced in a study of cytomegalovirus exposure and HLA in healthy donors. Primers: 60 Vbeta forward and 13 Jbeta reverse. Assay: immunoSEQ multiplex PCR; the TCRdb copy retains only in-frame clones and omits some. Among about 160,000 clones, 75% to 90% were seen once, and the ten largest hold roughly 6.3%. What was sequenced was PBMCs. All receptors derive from a male donor in good health and CMV-seropositive.

This rearrangement joins TRBV29-1 to TRBJ1-1; D ambiguous. CDR3 size: 14 residues. Between the trimmed V and J ends, which lost 5 bases and 1 base, there was a span of 14 bases. Germline V gene sequence: CDR1 SQVTM, CDR2 ANQGSEA. This CDR3 is CSVRKWEGNTEAFF. The CDR3 region has the DNA TGCAGCGTTCGAAAATGGGAGGGGAACACTGAAGCTTTCTTT.

The rearrangement joins TRBV29-1 to TRBJ2-3; 9 nucleotides line up with TRBD1. J was trimmed by 2 bases and V by 7 bases; bases with no gene match: 4. This CDR3 contains 13 residues. Per the germline V gene, CDR1 is SQVTM and CDR2 is ANQGSEA. In nucleotides, the CDR3 is TGCAGCGCCAGGACAGGGGCCACAGATACGCAGTATTTT. It is translated as CSARTGATDTQYF.

The chain carries TRBV4-1 and TRBJ1-1; D perhaps matches TRBD1 (5 bases). Germline CDR1 reads MGHRA; CDR2 reads YSYEKL. The CDR3 length is 14 residues. Trimming took off 2 bases at V and 2 bases at J, with 9 bases between the two ends. This CDR3 is CASSQSQGNTEAFF. The CDR3 DNA reads TGCGCCAGCAGCCAATCCCAGGGAAACACTGAAGCTTTCTTT.

V is TRBV27 and J is TRBJ2-7; 12 nucleotides match TRBD2. Germline V gene lookup returns CDR1 MNHEY and CDR2 SMNVEV (reference sequence). The CDR3 totals 17 residues. V was clipped by 5 bases and J by 4 bases; unmatched bases: 12. The CDR3 bases are TGTGCCAGCAGTCGACAGGGCCCACTAGCGGGAGGATACGAGCAGTACTTC. Protein: CASSRQGPLAGGYEQYF.

The chain combines TRBV9 with TRBJ2-2; 10 nucleotides agree with TRBD2. V lost 4 bases, J lost 6 bases, and 9 bases stayed unmatched. Germline loops: CDR1 SGDLS, CDR2 YYNGEE. CDR3 length: 16 residues. The CDR3 coding sequence is TGTGCCAGCAGCCCCAGAGTACTAGCGGGACCCGGGGAGCTGTTTTTT. As protein: CASSPRVLAGPGELFF.

This clone was seen only once. The V gene is TRBV9, the J gene TRBJ1-1, with TRBD1 as a possible D gene (5 bases). Germline CDR1 reads SGDLS; CDR2 reads YYNGEE. CDR3 length: 16 amino acids. V was trimmed by 5 bases and J by 3 bases, leaving 20 bases between them. The CDR3 coding sequence is TGTGCCAGCAGTTCTCCTTCGGGGGGTAGGGACACTGAAGCTTTCTTT. Protein sequence: CASSSPSGGRDTEAFF.

CDR3 nucleotides: TGTGCCAGCAGTGCCGCCCTGAGCTCCTATAATTCACCCCTCCACTTT. Translation: CASSAALSSYNSPLHF. V gene TRBV27 combines with J gene TRBJ1-6; no definite D call. There are 16 residues in the CDR3. V lost 5 bases, J lost 0 bases, and 11 bases lay in between. The germline CDR1 and CDR2 sequences are MNHEY and SMNVEV (reference sequence).

The genes are TRBV5-8 and TRBJ2-5, with 9 bases that match TRBD1. The germline gives CDR1 SGHTS, CDR2 YDEGEE. J lost 5 bases, V lost 3 bases, and 2 bases had no gene match. The CDR3 runs to 13 residues. CDR3 in amino acids: CASSYRGLETQYF. The CDR3 bases are TGTGCCAGCAGCTACAGGGGGCTCGAGACCCAGTACTTC.

The chain joins TRBV30 to TRBJ1-6; D possibly corresponds to TRBD1 (6 bases). Germline assignment: CDR1 GTSNPN and CDR2 SVGIG (reference sequence). The CDR3 has 18 amino acids. The germline V and J ends were trimmed by 0 bases and 8 bases, with 23 bases remaining between them. The chain's CDR3 is CAWSVPRGGQVLDSPLHF. The CDR3 DNA reads TGTGCCTGGAGTGTCCCCCGGGGGGGGCAGGTACTTGATTCACCCCTCCACTTT.

This clone turned up a few times. This sequence joins TRBV27 and TRBJ1-4; D is unclear. V was pared by 6 bases and J by 3 bases, with 17 bases between. The CDR3 extends over 16 amino acids. Germline CDR1 reads MNHEY; CDR2 reads SMNVEV (reference sequence). The CDR3 DNA reads as TGTGCCAGCAGGACGGGGTTTCAGCGGTCTAATGAAAAACTGTTTTTT. This sequence encodes CASRTGFQRSNEKLFF.

The V and J genes are TRBV6-1 and TRBJ1-1; 8 nucleotides line up with TRBD1. The V segment lost 4 bases and the J segment 0 bases; nucleotides outside the gene matches: 4. The CDR3 has 15 amino acids. Per germline, CDR1 MNHNS and CDR2 SASEGT. The CDR3 DNA reads as TGTGCCAGCAGTGGGGGACAGGTCTTGAACACTGAAGCTTTCTTT. Its translation is CASSGGQVLNTEAFF.

The J gene is TRBJ2-7, the V gene TRBV28; D is unresolved. Germline lookup yields CDR1 MDHEN and CDR2 SYDVKM. Trimming pared 5 bases from V and 0 bases from J, leaving 5 bases between. The CDR3 extends over 12 amino acids. CDR3 bases: TGTGCCAGCAGTCAAAACTCCTACGAGCAGTACTTC. As protein: CASSQNSYEQYF. Combining the CDR3 with reference TRBV28 and TRBJ2-7 gives the whole variable domain DVKVTQSSRYLVKRTGEKVFLECVQDMDHENMFWYRQDPGLGLRLIYFSYDVKMKEKGDIPEGYSVSREKKERFSLILESASTNQTSMYLCASSQNSYEQYFGPGTRLTVT.

The rearrangement joins TRBV5-6 to TRBJ1-1; D is possibly TRBD1 (5 bases). V lost 0 bases to trimming and J lost 1 base, with 13 bases between them. The CDR3 is made up of 16 amino acids. The V gene's germline CDR1 is SGHDT and CDR2 YYEEEE. This CDR3 reads CASSLVSRDSNTEAFF. Written as DNA, the CDR3 is TGTGCCAGCAGCTTGGTCTCTCGGGACTCGAACACTGAAGCTTTCTTT.

The V and J genes are TRBV7-2 and TRBJ2-3, with TRBD2 matching 9 bases. The CDR3 is 16 amino acids. CDR1 SGHTA and CDR2 FQGNSA come from the germline V gene. Germline trimming cut 7 bases from V and 0 bases from J; bases unmatched to any gene: 8. This chain's CDR3 is CASTIMAGGSTDTQYF. The DNA for the CDR3 is TGTGCCAGCACCATTATGGCGGGGGGGAGCACAGATACGCAGTATTTT.

The chain employs TRBV10-3 and TRBJ1-1; 10 bases map to TRBD1. CDR3 length: 15 amino acids. The junction had 10 bases not matched to a gene; V was cut back by 7 bases and J by 5 bases. Germline values: CDR1 ENHRY, CDR2 SYGVKD. The CDR3 here is CAIMPGQGTPTEAFF. In DNA form, the CDR3 reads TGTGCCATCATGCCGGGACAGGGGACCCCGACTGAAGCTTTCTTT.

V is TRBV19 and J is TRBJ2-1; TRBD2 matches at 9 bases. Germline values: CDR1 LNHDA, CDR2 SQIVND (reference sequence). The length of the CDR3 is 19 residues. The J segment lost 0 bases and the V segment lost 4 bases, leaving 13 bases of the junction unmatched. CDR3 protein: CASSNPPLAGSSSYNEQFF. CDR3 DNA sequence: TGTGCCAGTAGTAACCCCCCCCTAGCGGGGTCTAGCTCCTACAATGAGCAGTTCTTC.

This clone occurred once. The V and J genes are TRBV10-1 and TRBJ1-2, with 7 bases matching TRBD1. J gave up 3 bases and V 3 bases, and 4 bases lay outside the gene matches. Germline V gene lookup returns CDR1 WNHNN and CDR2 SYGVQD (reference sequence). The CDR3 consists of 14 residues. In DNA form, the CDR3 reads TGCGCCAGCAGTGACTCGGGACAGTACTATGGCTACACCTTC. Residues: CASSDSGQYYGYTF.

This chain joins TRBV7-9 and TRBJ2-7; maybe TRBD1 (6 bases). Per the germline V gene, CDR1 is SEHNR and CDR2 is FQNEAQ (reference sequence). V was pared by 8 bases and J by 7 bases, with 12 bases between. CDR3 length equals 11 residues. This chain's CDR3 is CASGGSWEQYF. The CDR3, as DNA: TGTGCCAGCGGGGGCTCTTGGGAGCAGTACTTC.

The chain couples TRBV7-9 to TRBJ1-1, with 12 bases identical to TRBD1. Trimming cost V 3 bases and J 4 bases; bases outside gene matches: 6. Germline CDR1 reads SEHNR; CDR2 reads FQNEAQ (reference sequence). The CDR3 sequence is 16 residues long. The CDR3 here is CASSLGQGAGSTEAFF. DNA of the CDR3: TGTGCCAGCAGCTTGGGACAGGGGGCGGGTAGCACTGAAGCTTTCTTT. The full variable domain, in which reference TRBV7-9 and TRBJ1-1 provide the parts outside the CDR3, is DTGVSQNPRHKITKRGQNVTFRCDPISEHNRLYWYRQTLGQGPEFLTYFQNEAQLEKSRLLSDRFSAERPKGSFSTLEIQRTEQGDSAMYLCASSLGQGAGSTEAFFGQGTRLTVV.

This chain links TRBV2 with TRBJ2-7, with TRBD1 matching 8 bases. Trimming took 1 base from V and 2 from J; bases not matched to a gene: 1. The CDR3 sequence is 14 residues long. From germline, CDR1 is SNHLY and CDR2 FYNNEI. Written as DNA, the CDR3 is TGTGCCAGCAGTGAAGGGACAGGGCCCTACGAGCAGTACTTC. It specifies CASSEGTGPYEQYF.

V usage is TRBV5-1 and J usage is TRBJ2-5; maybe TRBD1 (5 bases). Matching the DNA end better, TRBJ2-7 makes the J call doubtful. CDR1 SGHRS and CDR2 YFSETQ come from the germline V gene. The length of the CDR3 is 13 residues. The chain's CDR3 is CASSPQGDYEQYF. The DNA for the CDR3 is TGCGCCAGCAGCCCCCAAGGGGACTACGAGCAGTACTTC.